The T cell receptor (beta chain) under discussion was sequenced for a study of vaccination and CD4 T cells after COVID-19. Looking at the study overall: Each participant was administered two doses of a vaccine, which was either BNT162b2 or mRNA-1273. SARS-CoV-2, HCoV-NL63, HCoV-OC43 and HCoV-229E supplied the overlapping spike peptides used to stimulate cells. General study results and limits: Looking at convalescent patients, 304 of their 307 vaccine-specific clones were spike mono-reactive.

This clonotype appeared a few times. Its matching antigen is unknown. Cultured CD4+ T-cell DNA underwent Oncomine TCR Beta short-read sequencing. A single record per CDR3 protein comes from TCRdb applying MiXCR to the PCR reads. The data contain around 25,000 distinct CDR3 sequences, 60% of them seen just once; the ten biggest clones take up roughly 13%. The junction had 6 bases not matched to a gene; V was cut back by 0 bases and J by 6 bases. From germline, CDR1 is LNHNV and CDR2 YYDKDF (reference sequence). The CDR3 covers 15 residues. Treatment indicated: roughly 10-day PBMC culture with coronavirus spike peptide pools or control peptides (ViraFEST assay).

This TCR came from a human donor who received a COVID-19 vaccine. V gene TRBV15 combines with J gene TRBJ1-2; 8 nucleotides agree with TRBD1. Sequenced material: CD4+ T cells from blood, cultured in vitro, taken after SARS-CoV-2 vaccination. CDR3 in DNA: TGTGCCACCAGCAGAGATAGGACAGGGACAGATGGCTACACCTTC. This translates into CATSRDRTGTDGYTF. Using reference TRBV15 and TRBJ1-2 for the parts outside the CDR3, the full variable domain is DAMVIQNPRYQVTQFGKPVTLSCSQTLNHNVMYWYQQKSSQAPKLLFHYYDKDFNNEADTPDNFQSRRPNTSFCFLDIRSPGLGDTAMYLCATSRDRTGTDGYTFGSGTRLTVV.